This is a list of T cell receptor beta chains from one sample in a study of blood T cell repertoires in COVID-19. TCRdb's copy holds only in-frame clones and misses some; the assay was immunoSEQ multiplex PCR. The sample records fewer than 250,000 clones, roughly 80% being singletons. Sequencing used peripheral blood. Receptor source: a woman at least 80 years old with acute or convalescent COVID-19. Each CDR3 is given with its conserved first and last residue. The D gene is left open where the match is weak. Rows may omit the clone size; those that give it use once, few, many or a size class.

J	size	V	D	CDR3	DNA
TRBJ1-6	.	TRBV9	.	CASSPDGGSSYNSPLHF	TGTGCCAGCAGCCCAGACGGGGGGAGCTCCTATAATTCACCCCTCCACTTT
TRBJ2-1	many	TRBV9	TRBD2	CASSPRARTSGGPSSYNEQFF	TGTGCCAGCAGCCCAAGAGCCCGGACTAGCGGAGGGCCCAGCTCCTACAATGAGCAGTTCTTC
TRBJ2-4	.	TRBV30	TRBD2	CAWGRGVAKNIQYF	TGTGCCTGGGGCCGGGGGGTAGCCAAAAACATTCAGTACTTC
TRBJ2-7	.	TRBV7-9	.	CASSYLDRSYEQYF	TGTGCCAGCAGCTACCTGGACAGATCCTACGAGCAGTACTTC
TRBJ1-2	.	TRBV15	.	CATSRNGQRGYTF	TGTGCCACCAGCAGAAACGGACAGCGTGGCTACACCTTC
TRBJ1-2	.	TRBV6-5	TRBD1	CASTPSRGLFGYTF	TGTGCCAGCACCCCCAGCAGGGGGCTCTTTGGCTACACCTTC
TRBJ2-1	.	TRBV7-2	TRBD1	CASSQDRANEQFF	TGTGCCAGCAGCCAGGACAGGGCAAATGAGCAGTTCTTC
TRBJ2-7	.	TRBV7-6	TRBD2	CASSLVSRGGLYEQYF	TGTGCCAGCAGCTTAGTGTCACGCGGGGGGCTCTACGAGCAGTACTTC
TRBJ1-2	.	TRBV30	.	CAWSVLQGLAGYTF	TGTGCCTGGAGTGTACTACAGGGTTTAGCTGGCTACACCTTC
TRBJ2-3	.	TRBV27	TRBD1	CASLRWQGADTQYF	TGTGCCAGCTTACGTTGGCAGGGGGCAGATACGCAGTATTTT
TRBJ1-1	.	TRBV6-5	TRBD1	CASCRTGRTEAFF	TGTGCCAGCTGTCGGACAGGGAGAACTGAAGCTTTCTTT
TRBJ2-7	.	TRBV6-5	.	CASLRGSGLPYEQYF	TGTGCCAGCCTTAGAGGTAGCGGACTCCCCTACGAGCAGTACTTC
TRBJ2-1	.	TRBV19	TRBD2	CASSISLAGRFGNEQFF	TGTGCCAGTAGTATTAGCCTAGCGGGAAGATTTGGTAATGAGCAGTTCTTC
TRBJ1-4	once	TRBV2	TRBD1	CASSVTGGHEKLFF	TGTGCCAGCAGTGTGACAGGGGGTCATGAAAAACTGTTTTTT
TRBJ1-5	.	TRBV7-2	.	CASSLEEGRDQPQHF	TGTGCCAGCAGCTTAGAGGAGGGAAGAGATCAGCCCCAGCATTTT
TRBJ2-3	.	TRBV9	TRBD2	CASSVGGASGSPDTQYF	TGTGCCAGCAGCGTAGGGGGCGCTAGCGGGAGTCCAGATACGCAGTATTTT
TRBJ2-1	.	TRBV6-2/TRBV6-3	.	CASSYLSGFYNEQFF	TGTGCCAGCAGTTATTTAAGCGGCTTTTACAATGAGCAGTTCTTC
TRBJ2-2	.	TRBV5-1	.	CASSPKDEGDTGELFF	TGCGCCAGCAGCCCCAAGGACGAAGGGGACACCGGGGAGCTGTTTTTT
TRBJ1-6	.	TRBV6-1	.	CASSEAGNSPLHF	TGTGCCAGCAGTGAAGCCGGTAATTCACCCCTCCACTTT
TRBJ1-1	.	TRBV7-2	TRBD1	CASSVAGGVGAEAFF	TGTGCCAGCAGCGTGGCAGGGGGCGTGGGCGCTGAAGCTTTCTTT
TRBJ1-1	.	TRBV29-1	TRBD1	CSGQGQATEAFF	TGCAGCGGGCAAGGACAGGCCACTGAAGCTTTCTTT
TRBJ1-5	.	TRBV4-3	.	CASSQGHSNQPQHF	TGCGCCAGCAGCCAGGGCCATAGCAATCAGCCCCAGCATTTT
TRBJ2-1	.	TRBV7-3	.	CASSLTGVADYNEQFF	TGTGCCAGCAGCTTAACGGGGGTAGCGGACTACAATGAGCAGTTCTTC
TRBJ1-5	.	TRBV30	.	CAWSTAGGNQPQHF	TGTGCCTGGAGTACGGCAGGGGGCAATCAGCCCCAGCATTTT
TRBJ2-1	.	TRBV7-9	.	CASRGTSNEQFF	TGTGCCAGCAGAGGGACTTCTAATGAGCAGTTCTTC
TRBJ2-4	.	TRBV30	TRBD1	CAWSRDSLAKNIQYF	TGTGCCTGGAGTCGGGACAGTCTAGCCAAAAACATTCAGTACTTC
TRBJ1-3	.	TRBV2	.	CASSEGREGGNTIYF	TGTGCCAGCAGTGAAGGCAGGGAAGGCGGAAACACCATATATTTT
TRBJ2-7	.	TRBV7-2	TRBD1	CASSSRDRAYEQYF	TGTGCCAGCAGCTCCCGGGACAGAGCCTACGAGCAGTACTTC
TRBJ2-1	.	TRBV7-9	TRBD2	CASSLGLADNEQFF	TGTGCCAGCAGCTTAGGACTAGCGGACAATGAGCAGTTCTTC
TRBJ2-2	.	TRBV19	.	CASSWGGNTGELFF	TGTGCCAGTAGCTGGGGAGGTAACACCGGGGAGCTGTTTTTT